This entry is about one TCR beta chain. Its antigen is still unknown. These data are taken from a study of T cells after yellow fever vaccination. About the research overall: Low-cell-number fractions underwent preparation using SMART-Seq v4 Ultra Low Input.

Regarding the study as a whole: Of the clonotypes, a small share occurred in both CD4 and CD8 compartments. At 95% to 98% for CD4 and over 80% for CD8, most primary-vaccination clones showed up again after the booster.

TCRdb used MiXCR to reprocess the 5' RACE reads, holding one entry per CDR3 protein. The sample includes 280,000 or so distinct CDR3 sequences, roughly 8.7% seen only once; the top ten take about 3%. V lost 0 bases and J lost 5, with 7 bases in between. The CDR3 sequence is 13 residues long. The sequence derives from a man younger than 35 who received the YFV17D yellow fever vaccine. The chain joins TRBV23-1 to TRBJ2-5, with TRBD2 as a possible D gene (5 bases). TRBV23-1 is an open reading frame, and its role is uncertain. The input for sequencing was CD4+ T cells sorted from PBMCs, taken 5 days after the yellow fever booster vaccination. CDR3 nucleotide sequence: TGCGCCAGCAGTCAATCAGGAGGCGAGACCCAGTACTTC. Amino acid sequence: CASSQSGGETQYF.